A single sample gave rise to the 10 T cell receptor beta chains below, sequenced in a study of neoadjuvant nivolumab and ipilimumab in lung cancer. Only in-frame clones appear in the TCRdb table, and some are missing; sequencing was by immunoSEQ multiplex PCR. Among over 25,000 clones listed, about 80% were seen once. The material sequenced was tumor tissue, taken after neoadjuvant nivolumab, alone or with ipilimumab, at or shortly before surgery. The receptors shown here come from an adult with non-small cell lung cancer.

Only a few counts were recorded for this clone. The chain has TRBV2 and TRBJ1-2; D possibly corresponds to TRBD1 (5 bases). Trimming stripped 4 bases from V and 7 bases from J, with 16 bases between. Germline assignment: CDR1 SNHLY and CDR2 FYNNEI. The CDR3 spans 14 residues. The CDR3 region is CASSVEGIHPGYTF. DNA for the CDR3: TGTGCCAGCAGTGTAGAGGGGATCCACCCTGGCTACACCTTC. The variable domain in full, completed from reference TRBV2 and TRBJ1-2, reads EPEVTQTPSHQVTQMGQEVILRCVPISNHLYFYWYRQILGQKVEFLVSFYNNEISEKSEIFDDQFSVERPDGSNFTLKIRSTKLEDSAMYFCASSVEGIHPGYTFGSGTRLTVV.

CDR3 sequence (DNA): TGTGCCAGCTCACCAAGACCAGGGAAGGGTGAAAAACTGTTTTTT. Translation: CASSPRPGKGEKLFF. V usage is TRBV18 and J usage is TRBJ1-4, with a tentative D call TRBD1 (5 bases). V lost 2 bases and J lost 7, with 14 bases in between. Germline V gene lookup returns CDR1 KGHSH and CDR2 LQKENI. The CDR3 extends over 15 amino acids.

This clone was detected only a few times. V is TRBV7-2 and J is TRBJ2-1, with TRBD2 matching over 15 bases. The V gene end was trimmed by 4 bases and the J gene end by 2 bases; junction bases not matched to a gene: 3. There are 17 residues in the CDR3. Germline CDR1 and CDR2: SGHTA and FQGNSA. CDR3 sequence: CASSSRTSGGAYNEQFF. In DNA form, the CDR3 reads TGTGCCAGCAGCTCTCGGACTAGCGGGGGGGCCTACAATGAGCAGTTCTTC.

This clone came up a few times. V usage is TRBV19 and J usage is TRBJ1-6; tentatively, D is TRBD1 (6 bases). CDR1 is LNHDA, CDR2 SQIVND, per germline (reference sequence). This CDR3 region has 14 residues. V was trimmed by 4 bases and J by 6 bases, leaving 10 bases between them. CDR3 sequence: CASSKDSLNSPLHF. The CDR3 DNA reads TGTGCCAGTAGTAAGGACAGCCTTAATTCACCCCTCCACTTT.

V usage is TRBV11-2 and J usage is TRBJ2-7, with TRBD2 matching 8 bases. V trimming: 7 bases; J trimming: 5 bases; junction bases outside the gene matches: 10. From germline, CDR1 is SGHAT and CDR2 FQNNGV. CDR3 length: 14 amino acids. CDR3 region: CASTASGLVNEQYF. CDR3 nucleotides: TGTGCCAGCACCGCTTCGGGACTAGTAAACGAGCAGTACTTC.

The chain links TRBV19 to TRBJ2-5, with 9 bases aligning to TRBD2. Germline V gives CDR1 LNHDA, CDR2 SQIVND (reference sequence). This CDR3 is built from 15 residues. V lost 6 bases to trimming and J lost 4 bases; unmatched junction nucleotides: 9. CDR3: CASSKTRGGRETQYF. The CDR3, as DNA: TGTGCCAGTAGCAAGACGCGGGGGGGCCGAGAGACCCAGTACTTC.

This clone has only one observation. The chain has TRBV15 and TRBJ2-7, with D perhaps matching TRBD1 (5 bases). The CDR3 runs 14 residues. V shed 1 base and J shed 0 bases, with 7 bases lying between them. Germline assignment: CDR1 LNHNV and CDR2 YYDKDF (reference sequence). CDR3 loop: CATSRGGTSYEQYF. Written as DNA, the CDR3 is TGTGCCACCAGCAGAGGGGGCACCTCCTACGAGCAGTACTTC.

The chain recombines TRBV7-2 with TRBJ2-1; the D gene could be TRBD1 or TRBD2 (7 bases each). CDR3 length equals 15 residues. V lost 3 bases and J 9 bases, leaving 18 bases between the germline ends. Germline lookup yields CDR1 SGHTA and CDR2 FQGNSA. The CDR3 spells CASSFDSQGEGEQFF. The CDR3 nucleotides read TGTGCCAGCAGCTTCGACTCCCAGGGGGAGGGTGAGCAGTTCTTC.

This rearrangement joins TRBV18 to TRBJ2-7; D unclear. Germline loops: CDR1 KGHSH, CDR2 LQKENI. V was trimmed by 3 bases and J by 3 bases, leaving 3 bases between them. This CDR3 has 11 residues. Here the CDR3 reads CASSPNYEQYF. As DNA, the CDR3 is TGTGCCAGCTCACCCAACTACGAGCAGTACTTC.

The rearrangement uses TRBV4-3 and TRBJ2-3, with TRBD2 matching 8 bases. CDR1 and CDR2 from the germline V gene are LGHNA and YSLEER. This CDR3 comprises 17 residues. J was trimmed by 1 base and V by 0 bases; bases with no gene match: 6. CDR3 region: CASSQDWDGGGTDTQYF. The CDR3 DNA sequence: TGCGCCAGCAGCCAAGATTGGGACGGGGGGGGCACAGATACGCAGTATTTT.